The 14 T cell receptor beta chains listed next were all sequenced from one sample in a study of T cell repertoires in cytomegalovirus infection. TCRdb re-derived calls from the reads in MiXCR, one entry per CDR3 protein. The sample gives 200,000 to 250,000 distinct CDR3 sequences, roughly an eighth of which show up once; 1.5% to 2% is in the top ten. Sequencing input: PBMCs. The receptors were gathered from a human donor in good health (CMV status not recorded). Some clones in this sample may be carry-over from other donors' samples.

This clonotype has ten or more counts. In nucleotides, the CDR3 is TGTGCCAGCAGCTTGACAGGGGAGCCCTCACCCCTCCACTTT. It encodes CASSLTGEPSPLHF. The chain links TRBV5-6 to TRBJ1-6; 7 bases align to TRBD1. Germline lookup yields CDR1 SGHDT and CDR2 YYEEEE. V lost 1 base to trimming and J lost 10 bases; unmatched junction nucleotides: 5. The CDR3 totals 14 residues.

This clonotype was seen many times. The chain is built from TRBV19 and TRBJ2-2; 7 bases agree with TRBD1. CDR1 is LNHDA and CDR2 is SQIVND in the germline V gene (reference sequence). This CDR3 has 16 residues. Trimming cost V 5 bases and J 5 bases; bases outside gene matches: 11. The CDR3: CASSQGVARKTGELFF. Written as DNA, the CDR3 is TGTGCCAGTAGTCAGGGGGTAGCGCGTAAAACCGGGGAGCTGTTTTTT. The variable domain in full, completed from reference TRBV19 and TRBJ2-2, reads DGGITQSPKYLFRKEGQNVTLSCEQNLNHDAMYWYRQDPGQGLRLIYYSQIVNDFQKGDIAEGYSVSREKKESFPLTVTSAQKNPTAFYLCASSQGVARKTGELFFGEGSRLTVL.

This clonotype was detected ten times or more. V usage is TRBV19 and J usage is TRBJ2-3, with D perhaps matching TRBD1 or TRBD2 (5 bases each). The V and J ends lost 5 bases and 4 bases respectively, with 7 bases between them. Germline CDR1 reads LNHDA; CDR2 reads SQIVND (reference sequence). The CDR3 loop spans 12 amino acids. CDR3 nucleotide sequence: TGTGCCAGTAGTGGGGGAGCAGATACGCAGTATTTT. Translating it yields CASSGGADTQYF.

This clonotype has more than one count but fewer than ten. The chain couples TRBV4-1 to TRBJ1-1; D gene uncertain. CDR3 length equals 15 residues. With 1 base removed from V and 0 bases from J, the gap between germline ends came to 9 bases. CDR1 and CDR2 (germline): MGHRA, YSYEKL. The DNA of the CDR3 is TGCGCCAGCAGCCAAGTAGTCAGGATGAACACTGAAGCTTTCTTT. Protein: CASSQVVRMNTEAFF.

This clonotype was seen at least ten times. The chain recombines TRBV7-9 with TRBJ1-2; D is unclear. The V gene lost 4 bases and the J gene lost 6 bases, with 12 bases spanning the gap. Germline assignment: CDR1 SEHNR and CDR2 FQNEAQ (reference sequence). The CDR3 spans 13 residues. The CDR3 sequence: CASSSDHWDGYTF. In DNA form, the CDR3 reads TGTGCCAGCAGCTCGGATCACTGGGATGGCTACACCTTC.

This clonotype was counted at least ten times. The chain is built from TRBV7-2 and TRBJ2-5; D perhaps matches TRBD2 (7 bases). The CDR3 has 12 amino acids. Germline V gives CDR1 SGHTA, CDR2 FQGNSA. Trimming took off 5 bases at V and 9 bases at J, with 13 bases between the two ends. The CDR3 bases are TGTGCCAGCAGCAACGGGGGGCTGGCCCAGTACTTC. Translating it yields CASSNGGLAQYF. Full variable domain (outside the CDR3, taken from reference TRBV7-2 and TRBJ2-5): GAGVSQSPSNKVTEKGKDVELRCDPISGHTALYWYRQSLGQGLEFLIYFQGNSAPDKSGLPSDRFSAERTGGSVSTLTIQRTQQEDSAVYLCASSNGGLAQYFGPGTRLLVL.

This clonotype came up many times. CDR3 region: CASSLNGAGELFF. The CDR3 DNA is TGTGCCAGCAGCTTAAACGGGGCCGGGGAGCTGTTTTTT. V is TRBV7-2 and J is TRBJ2-2, with D perhaps matching TRBD2 (5 bases). This CDR3 is 13 amino acids long. Germline CDR1 reads SGHTA; CDR2 reads FQGNSA. V shed 2 bases and J shed 6 bases, with 7 bases lying between them.

This clonotype has at least ten counts. The rearrangement joins TRBV7-2 to TRBJ2-3; 11 bases map to TRBD2. Germline CDR1 SGHTA, CDR2 FQGNSA. This CDR3 is built from 15 residues. V shed 7 bases and J 4 bases; nucleotides not matched to a gene: 7. The CDR3 DNA is TGTGCCAGCAACCCTAGCGGGGGGCGAGCAGATACGCAGTATTTT. Translated, it gives CASNPSGGRADTQYF. The full variable domain, rest sourced from reference TRBV7-2 and TRBJ2-3, is GAGVSQSPSNKVTEKGKDVELRCDPISGHTALYWYRQSLGQGLEFLIYFQGNSAPDKSGLPSDRFSAERTGGSVSTLTIQRTQQEDSAVYLCASNPSGGRADTQYFGPGTRLTVL.

This clonotype was seen once. V gene TRBV9 combines with J gene TRBJ1-4; D may be TRBD1 (5 bases). This CDR3 has 15 amino acids. V dropped 7 bases and J dropped 0 bases, with 13 bases sitting between them. Germline CDR1 and CDR2: SGDLS and YYNGEE. CDR3 DNA: TGTGCCAGCGGCGGGACGGACCCAACTAATGAAAAACTGTTTTTT. Translating it yields CASGGTDPTNEKLFF.

This clonotype was detected many times. This chain joins TRBV7-2 and TRBJ1-6; D gene uncertain. The CDR3 loop spans 16 amino acids. The V gene lost 1 base and the J gene lost 2 bases, with 9 bases spanning the gap. Germline values: CDR1 SGHTA, CDR2 FQGNSA. CDR3 bases: TGTGCCAGCAGCTTAGATGCCGAGCCCTATAATTCACCCCTCCACTTT. Amino acids: CASSLDAEPYNSPLHF.

This clonotype was observed at least ten times. DNA for the CDR3: TGTGCCAGCAGGGACACCGGCGGGGGCTACGAGCAGTACTTC. This encodes CASRDTGGGYEQYF. This rearrangement joins TRBV6-2 or TRBV6-3 to TRBJ2-7; 7 nucleotides line up with TRBD2. CDR1 and CDR2 from the germline V gene are MNHEY and SVGEGT. V lost 6 bases and J lost 3; bases outside the gene matches: 8. CDR3 length equals 14 residues.

In the case of this clonotype: A much larger clone differs by one base, so this may be a read error. The V call is TRBV7-8, the J call TRBJ1-2; 7 bases align to TRBD1. The CDR3 consists of 12 residues. J lost 12 bases, V lost 3 bases, and 7 bases had no gene match. The germline gives CDR1 SGHVS, CDR2 FQNEAQ. For the CDR3, the DNA is TGTGCCAGCAGCTTGGCAACAGGGGTGGACACCTTC. This translates into CASSLATGVDTF.

This clonotype has at least ten counts. V and J are TRBV7-2 and TRBJ2-1; 7 bases match TRBD1. Germline V gene lookup returns CDR1 SGHTA and CDR2 FQGNSA. With 1 base clipped from V and 5 bases from J, the junction kept 5 bases outside the gene matches. The CDR3 has 15 residues. The CDR3 region has the DNA TGTGCCAGCAGCTTAGAGGGACAGACGGACAATGAGCAGTTCTTC. Protein product: CASSLEGQTDNEQFF.

The table lists this clonotype with many counts. This chain connects TRBV7-2 to TRBJ1-6; no definite D call. Germline CDR1 SGHTA, CDR2 FQGNSA. CDR3 length: 16 residues. V was cut by 5 bases and J by 6 bases, with 17 bases left in between. DNA of the CDR3: TGTGCCAGCAGCCAGATGCCCGGAGGCGGTAATTCACCCCTCCACTTT. Protein sequence: CASSQMPGGGNSPLHF.